This TCR beta chain originates from a study of vaccination effects on CD4 cells after COVID-19. About the research overall: Of the BNT162b2 and mRNA-1273 vaccines, participants received two doses of one or the other.

General study findings and limits: Vaccine-induced clones in healthy vaccinees cross-reacted with common cold coronaviruses in only 1 of 255 cases. Clones arising from infection and from vaccination showed marked clonal contraction late after vaccination.

Clones were sequenced by immunoSEQ multiplex PCR, and TCRdb holds only the in-frame ones, with some missing. The sample lists 52,000 or so clones, more than 60% occurring once. Expansion with viral peptide pools was applied to antigen-specific CD4+ T cells by the ViraFEST assay prior to sequencing. The culture ran for 10 to 11 days, and then CD4+ T cells were isolated. The study found no prior SARS-CoV-2 infection in the vaccine recipients, who tested negative for nucleocapsid antibodies. Note on this clone: Antigen specificity is unknown.

V was clipped by 4 bases and J by 4 bases; unmatched bases: 7. The germline V gene has CDR1 LGHNA and CDR2 YNFKEQ. The CDR3 is 15 amino acids. Sequencing was performed on CD4+ T cells from PBMCs cultured with SARS-CoV-2 spike peptides, taken before COVID-19 vaccination. The chain recombines TRBV4-2 with TRBJ1-3; 7 nucleotides match TRBD1. This TCR derives from a human donor who received a COVID-19 vaccine. CDR3 sequence: CASSPQTGTGNTIYF. CDR3 sequence (DNA): TGTGCCAGCAGCCCCCAGACAGGGACCGGAAACACCATATATTTT.